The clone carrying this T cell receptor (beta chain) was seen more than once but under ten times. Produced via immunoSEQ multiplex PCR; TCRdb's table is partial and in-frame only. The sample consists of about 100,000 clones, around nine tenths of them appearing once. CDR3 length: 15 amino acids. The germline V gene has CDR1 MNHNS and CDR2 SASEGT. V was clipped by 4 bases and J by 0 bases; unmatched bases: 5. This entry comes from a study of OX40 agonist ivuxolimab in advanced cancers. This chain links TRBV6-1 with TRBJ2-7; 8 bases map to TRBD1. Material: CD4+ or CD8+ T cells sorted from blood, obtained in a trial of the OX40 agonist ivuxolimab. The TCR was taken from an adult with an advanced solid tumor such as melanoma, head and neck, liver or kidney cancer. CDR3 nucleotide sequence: TGTGCCAGCAGTGCCCGACAGGGGTTCTCCTACGAGCAGTACTTC. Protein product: CASSARQGFSYEQYF.